This entry features one T cell receptor beta chain sequence. What it binds is not known. Time point here: blood 4 weeks post-SBRT, at nephrectomy. The treatment was: 15 Gy SBRT to primary tumor, nephrectomy 4 weeks later. Nephrectomy followed 15 Gy stereotactic body radiation by 4 weeks. After SBRT, blood was collected at 2 and 4 weeks, plus baseline. These data are taken from a study of radiation and T cells in renal cell carcinoma. TCRdb's copy holds only in-frame clones and misses some; the assay was immunoSEQ multiplex PCR. The data contain about 43,000 clones, around four fifths of them singletons. Study-level points and caveats: In blood, top tumor clones expanded by 2 weeks, shrinking by 4.

Germline CDR1 is MNHEY and CDR2 is SMNVEV (reference sequence). The germline V and J ends were trimmed by 8 bases and 5 bases, with 19 bases remaining between them. The CDR3 totals 15 residues. The sequence was collected from a woman in her 70s with renal cell carcinoma. The rearrangement joins TRBV27 to TRBJ1-5; a possible D gene is TRBD1 (5 bases). Sequencing was performed on blood, taken from a patient whose treatment included radiotherapy and nephrectomy. The CDR3: CASARGGLRDQPQHF. The CDR3 DNA sequence: TGTGCCAGCGCCCGGGGGGGACTACGGGATCAGCCCCAGCATTTT.